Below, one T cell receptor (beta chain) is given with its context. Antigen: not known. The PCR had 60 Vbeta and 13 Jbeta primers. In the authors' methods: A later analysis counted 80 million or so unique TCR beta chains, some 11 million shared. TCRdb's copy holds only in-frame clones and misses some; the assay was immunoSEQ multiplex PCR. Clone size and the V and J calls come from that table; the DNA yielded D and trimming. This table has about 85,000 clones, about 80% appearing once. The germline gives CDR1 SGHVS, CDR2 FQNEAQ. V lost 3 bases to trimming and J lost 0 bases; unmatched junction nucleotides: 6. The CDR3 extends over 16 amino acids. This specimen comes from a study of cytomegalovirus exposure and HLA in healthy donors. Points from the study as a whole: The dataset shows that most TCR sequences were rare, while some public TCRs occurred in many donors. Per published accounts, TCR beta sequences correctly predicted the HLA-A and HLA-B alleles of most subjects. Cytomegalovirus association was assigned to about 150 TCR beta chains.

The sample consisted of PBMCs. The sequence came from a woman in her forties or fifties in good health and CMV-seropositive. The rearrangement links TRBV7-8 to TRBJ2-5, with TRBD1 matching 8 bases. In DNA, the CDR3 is TGTGCCAGCAGCTTTCGGACAGGGAGCAACCAAGAGACCCAGTACTTC. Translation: CASSFRTGSNQETQYF.